This T cell receptor beta chain is from a study of T cell responses to AZD1222 COVID-19 vaccine. General study results and limits: Vaccination with two AZD1222 doses was followed by a rise in Spike-specific TCR breadth and depth. Females outnumbered males among donors, who were mostly white British; clonal diversity was possibly underestimated.

The germline gives CDR1 SGHRS, CDR2 YFSETQ. The V end was cut by 0 bases, the J end by 2 bases, with 12 bases between. The CDR3 sequence is 15 residues long. Using immunoSEQ multiplex PCR, the repertoire was profiled, and TCRdb retains in-frame clones only, with some absent. This repertoire shows fewer than 120,000 clones, just under 95% found once; its top ten account for 2.5%. This clone appeared a single time. Its cognate antigen is unknown. The sample here was peripheral blood, taken 28 days after the second AZD1222 dose. The sequence derives from an adult who received the AZD1222 COVID-19 vaccine. J is TRBJ2-7 and V is TRBV5-1, with a weak D call TRBD1 (6 bases). The CDR3 spells CASSLAAGATYEQYF. DNA of the CDR3: TGCGCCAGCAGCTTGGCGGCAGGGGCAACCTACGAGCAGTACTTC. The variable domain in full, with the rest retrieved from reference TRBV5-1 and TRBJ2-7, is KAGVTQTPRYLIKTRGQQVTLSCSPISGHRSVSWYQQTPGQGLQFLFEYFSETQRNKGNFPGRFSGRQFSNSRSEMNVSTLELGDSALYLCASSLAAGATYEQYFGPGTRLTVT.